Following are 3 T cell receptor beta chains from one sample sequenced in a study of blood T cell repertoires in COVID-19. Only in-frame clones appear in the TCRdb table, and some are missing; sequencing was by immunoSEQ multiplex PCR. The data contain about 160,000 clones, roughly 90% of them singletons. Sequencing was done on a sample of PBMCs or T cells enriched from blood (not recorded which). Source of these receptors: a woman between 50 and 59 years old who had recovered from COVID-19.

The rearrangement uses TRBV19 and TRBJ1-1; D not resolved. CDR3 length equals 14 residues. The germline CDR1 and CDR2 sequences are LNHDA and SQIVND (reference sequence). Trimming shortened V by 7 bases and J by 2 bases, and 14 bases separated the two germline ends. The CDR3 DNA reads as TGTGCCAGTACGGAAACAGCCTTTAACACTGAAGCTTTCTTT. Translated: CASTETAFNTEAFF. Full variable domain (rest looked up from reference TRBV19 and TRBJ1-1): DGGITQSPKYLFRKEGQNVTLSCEQNLNHDAMYWYRQDPGQGLRLIYYSQIVNDFQKGDIAEGYSVSREKKESFPLTVTSAQKNPTAFYLCASTETAFNTEAFFGQGTRLTVV.

The V and J genes are TRBV19 and TRBJ1-2, with TRBD1 as a possible D gene (5 bases). V was pared by 11 bases and J by 8 bases, with 24 bases between. This CDR3 has 14 amino acids. Germline V gene sequence: CDR1 LNHDA, CDR2 SQIVND (reference sequence). In DNA form, the CDR3 reads TGTGCCCTATCCGAAAACGGCCCGGGGGTCGGCTACACCTTC. It specifies CALSENGPGVGYTF.

The rearrangement joins TRBV5-1 to TRBJ1-2, with 11 bases identical to TRBD1. The germline gives CDR1 SGHRS, CDR2 YFSETQ. The CDR3 loop spans 15 amino acids. V trimming: 3 bases; J trimming: 7 bases; junction bases outside the gene matches: 8. The CDR3 is CASSSQGQGAFGYTF. DNA for the CDR3: TGCGCCAGCAGCTCACAAGGACAGGGGGCCTTTGGCTACACCTTC.